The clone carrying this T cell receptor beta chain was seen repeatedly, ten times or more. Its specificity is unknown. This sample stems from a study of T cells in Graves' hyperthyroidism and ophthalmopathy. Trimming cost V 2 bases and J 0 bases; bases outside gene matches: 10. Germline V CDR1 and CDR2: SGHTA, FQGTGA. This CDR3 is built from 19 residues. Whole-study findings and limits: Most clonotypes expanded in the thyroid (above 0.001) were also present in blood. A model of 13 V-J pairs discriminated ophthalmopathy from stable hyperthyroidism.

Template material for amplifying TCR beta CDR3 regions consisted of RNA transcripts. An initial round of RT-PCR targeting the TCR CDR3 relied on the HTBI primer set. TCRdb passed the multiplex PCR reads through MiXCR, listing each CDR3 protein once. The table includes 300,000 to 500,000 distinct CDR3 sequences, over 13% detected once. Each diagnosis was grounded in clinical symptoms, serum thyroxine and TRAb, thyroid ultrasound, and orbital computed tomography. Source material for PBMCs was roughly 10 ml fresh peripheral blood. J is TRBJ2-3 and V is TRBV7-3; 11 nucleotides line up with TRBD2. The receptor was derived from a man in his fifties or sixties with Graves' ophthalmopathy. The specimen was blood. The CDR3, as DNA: TGTGCCAGCAGCTTACTTGGTAGCGGGAGGGTCGGAAGCACAGATACGCAGTATTTT. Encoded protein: CASSLLGSGRVGSTDTQYF.